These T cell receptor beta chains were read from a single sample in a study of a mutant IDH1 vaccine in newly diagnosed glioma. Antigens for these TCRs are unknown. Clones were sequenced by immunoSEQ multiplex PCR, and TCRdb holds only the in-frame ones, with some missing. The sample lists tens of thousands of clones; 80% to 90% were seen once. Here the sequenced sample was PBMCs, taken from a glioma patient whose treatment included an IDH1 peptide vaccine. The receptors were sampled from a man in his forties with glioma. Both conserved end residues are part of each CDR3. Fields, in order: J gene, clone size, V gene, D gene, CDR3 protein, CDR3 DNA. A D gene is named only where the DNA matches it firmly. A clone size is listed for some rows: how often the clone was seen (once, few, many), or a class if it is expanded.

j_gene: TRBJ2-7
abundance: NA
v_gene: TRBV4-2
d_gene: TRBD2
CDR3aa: CASSGTSGSYEQYF
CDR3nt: TGTGCCAGCAGCGGGACTAGCGGTTCCTACGAGCAGTACTTC

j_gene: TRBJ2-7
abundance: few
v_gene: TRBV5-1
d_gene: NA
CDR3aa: CASSLGGQGDEQYF
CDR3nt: TGCGCCAGCAGCTTGGGTGGTCAGGGAGACGAGCAGTACTTC

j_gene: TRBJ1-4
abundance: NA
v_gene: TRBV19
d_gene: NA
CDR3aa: CASSIGGVTNEKLFF
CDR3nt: TGTGCCAGTAGTATAGGAGGGGTAACTAATGAAAAACTGTTTTTT

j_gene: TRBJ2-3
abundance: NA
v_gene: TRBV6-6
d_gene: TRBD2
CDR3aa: CASRRLAGMVDTQYF
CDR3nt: TGTGCCAGCAGGAGACTAGCGGGGATGGTGGATACGCAGTATTTT

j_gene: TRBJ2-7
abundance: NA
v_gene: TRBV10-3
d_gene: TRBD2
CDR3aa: CAISATSATYEQYF
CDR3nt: TGTGCCATCAGTGCCACTAGCGCTACCTACGAGCAGTACTTC

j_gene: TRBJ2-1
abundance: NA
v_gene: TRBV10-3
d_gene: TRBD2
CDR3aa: CAISESKAGAYNEQFF
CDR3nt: TGTGCCATCAGTGAGTCGAAAGCGGGAGCCTACAATGAGCAGTTCTTC

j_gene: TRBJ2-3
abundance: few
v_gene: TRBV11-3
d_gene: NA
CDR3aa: CASSTNLRGDTQYF
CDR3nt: TGTGCCAGCAGCACCAACTTGCGAGGAGATACGCAGTATTTT

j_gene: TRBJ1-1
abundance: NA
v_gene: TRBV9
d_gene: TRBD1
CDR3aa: CASSVQAQGASEAFF
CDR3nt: TGTGCCAGCAGCGTACAGGCTCAGGGGGCCTCTGAAGCTTTCTTT

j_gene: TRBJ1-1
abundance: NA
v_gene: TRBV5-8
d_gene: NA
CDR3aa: CASSGGGEGPTLNTEAFF
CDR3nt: TGTGCCAGCAGCGGGGGCGGGGAGGGGCCGACGTTGAACACTGAAGCTTTCTTT

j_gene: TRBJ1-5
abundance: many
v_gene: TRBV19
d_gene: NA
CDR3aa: CASSSTDSNQPQHF
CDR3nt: TGTGCCAGTAGTTCGACCGATAGCAATCAGCCCCAGCATTTT

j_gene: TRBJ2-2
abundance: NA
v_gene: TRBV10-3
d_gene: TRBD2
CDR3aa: CATCPTSVGELFF
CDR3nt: TGTGCCACTTGCCCGACTAGCGTCGGGGAGCTGTTTTTT

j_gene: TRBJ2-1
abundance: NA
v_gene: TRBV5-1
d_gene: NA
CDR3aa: CASSLTLGNNEQFF
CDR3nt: TGCGCCAGCAGCTTGACATTGGGGAACAATGAGCAGTTCTTC

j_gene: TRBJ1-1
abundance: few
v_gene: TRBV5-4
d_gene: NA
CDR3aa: CASSVSPGRRKNTEAFF
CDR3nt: TGTGCCAGCAGCGTATCTCCGGGACGGAGGAAGAACACTGAAGCTTTCTTT

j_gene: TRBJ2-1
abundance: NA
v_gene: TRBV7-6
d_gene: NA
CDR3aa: CASSLNPGTRNEQFF
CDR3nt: TGTGCCAGCAGCTTAAACCCAGGGACGAGGAATGAGCAGTTCTTC

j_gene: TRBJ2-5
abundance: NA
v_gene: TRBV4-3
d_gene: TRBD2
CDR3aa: CASSQATSARGEAQYF
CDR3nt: TGCGCCAGCAGCCAGGCTACTAGCGCTCGGGGGGAGGCCCAGTACTTC

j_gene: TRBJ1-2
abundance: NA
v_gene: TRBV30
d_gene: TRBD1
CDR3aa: CAWTLGQGPNYGYTF
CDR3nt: TGTGCCTGGACCCTGGGACAGGGGCCGAACTATGGCTACACCTTC

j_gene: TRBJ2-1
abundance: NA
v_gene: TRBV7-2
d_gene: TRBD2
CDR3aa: CASSRRLADYNEQFF
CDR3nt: TGTGCCAGCAGCCGGAGACTAGCGGACTACAATGAGCAGTTCTTC

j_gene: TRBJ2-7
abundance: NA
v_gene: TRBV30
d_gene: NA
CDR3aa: CAWSTAGHQGEQYF
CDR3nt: TGTGCCTGGAGTACAGCAGGACATCAGGGGGAGCAGTACTTC

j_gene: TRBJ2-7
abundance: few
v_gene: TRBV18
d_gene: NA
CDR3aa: CASSPLGSYEQYF
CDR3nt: TGTGCCAGCTCACCGTTGGGGTCCTACGAGCAGTACTTC

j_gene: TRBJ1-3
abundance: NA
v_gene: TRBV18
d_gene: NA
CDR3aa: CASSPKGTSSGNTIYF
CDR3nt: TGTGCCAGCTCACCAAAGGGGACCTCCTCTGGAAACACCATATATTTT

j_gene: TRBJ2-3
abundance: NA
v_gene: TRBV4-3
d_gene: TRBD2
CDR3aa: CASSQDSGLAGETDTQYF
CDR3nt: TGCGCCAGCAGCCAAGATTCCGGACTAGCGGGAGAGACAGATACGCAGTATTTT

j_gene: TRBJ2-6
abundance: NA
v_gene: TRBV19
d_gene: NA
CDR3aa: CASTPNPRVSGANVLTF
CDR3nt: TGTGCCAGTACCCCTAACCCCAGGGTCTCTGGGGCCAACGTCCTGACTTTC

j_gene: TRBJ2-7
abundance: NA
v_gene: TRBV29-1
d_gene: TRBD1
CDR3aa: CSAGTGDDYEQYF
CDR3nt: TGCAGCGCCGGGACAGGGGACGACTACGAGCAGTACTTC

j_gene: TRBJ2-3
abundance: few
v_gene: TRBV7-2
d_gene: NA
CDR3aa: CASSLLRSTDTQYF
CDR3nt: TGTGCCAGCAGCTTGTTAAGGAGCACAGATACGCAGTATTTT

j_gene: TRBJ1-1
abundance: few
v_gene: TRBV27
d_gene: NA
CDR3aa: CASSAALNTEAFF
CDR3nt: TGTGCCAGCAGTGCAGCCCTGAACACTGAAGCTTTCTTT

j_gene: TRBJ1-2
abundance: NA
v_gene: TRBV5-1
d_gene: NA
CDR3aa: CASSLATGTNYGYTF
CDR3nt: TGCGCCAGCAGCTTGGCTACGGGGACAAACTATGGCTACACCTTC